The clone carrying this TCR beta chain was found a few times. Its specificity is unknown. Expressed TCRB transcripts were sequenced, since all the RNA that had been isolated was reverse transcribed. Measured with immunoSEQ multiplex PCR; TCRdb has only the in-frame clones, and not every one. The sample has 680,000 or so clones, 13% seen once. The data are from a study of beta chain features in type 1 diabetes. General study results and limits: TCRB CDR3s from Type 1 diabetes patients were moderately but significantly shorter in all four CD4+ subsets. Relative to healthy donors, patients appeared to have naive, central memory and Treg TCRB repertoires that were more similar. At VDJ recombination sites, type 1 diabetes patients had fewer insertions and more deleted nucleotides.

CDR3 size: 15 residues. CDR1 and CDR2 (germline): SGDLS, YYNGEE. V was shortened by 1 base and J by 4 bases, with 13 bases between the two germline ends. Staining for CD45RO/CCR7/CD25/CD127/CD95/CD27 allowed sorting of CD4+ naive, central memory, regulatory and stem cell-like memory cells. Sorted populations were all over 95% pure. The specimen was naive CD4+ T cells from blood. The V gene is TRBV9, the J gene TRBJ2-3; D is uncertain. The source is a man aged 18 to 30 with type 1 diabetes. CDR3 bases: TGTGCCAGCAGCGTAACTCTCGAGGCGGCAGATACGCAGTATTTT. This sequence encodes CASSVTLEAADTQYF. Together with reference TRBV9 and TRBJ2-3, the CDR3 gives the full variable domain: DSGVTQTPKHLITATGQRVTLRCSPRSGDLSVYWYQQSLDQGLQFLIQYYNGEERAKGNILERFSAQQFPDLHSELNLSSLELGDSALYFCASSVTLEAADTQYFGPGTRLTVL.